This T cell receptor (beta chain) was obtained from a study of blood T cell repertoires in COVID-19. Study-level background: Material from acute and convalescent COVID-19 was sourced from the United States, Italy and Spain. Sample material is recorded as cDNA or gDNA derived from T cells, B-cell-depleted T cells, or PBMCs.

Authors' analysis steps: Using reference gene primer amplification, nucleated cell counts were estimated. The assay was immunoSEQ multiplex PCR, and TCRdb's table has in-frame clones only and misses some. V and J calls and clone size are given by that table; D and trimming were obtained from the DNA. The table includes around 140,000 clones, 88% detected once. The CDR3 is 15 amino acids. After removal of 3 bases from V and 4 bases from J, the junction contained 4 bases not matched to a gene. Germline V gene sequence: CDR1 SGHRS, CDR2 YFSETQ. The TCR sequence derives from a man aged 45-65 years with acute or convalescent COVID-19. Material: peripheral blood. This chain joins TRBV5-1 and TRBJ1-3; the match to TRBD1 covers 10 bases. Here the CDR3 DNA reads TGCGCCAGCAGCTCGACAGGGGGCTCAGGAAACACCATATATTTT. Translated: CASSSTGGSGNTIYF.